This paragraph covers one TCR beta chain sequence. Its target is unknown. Every patient relapsed after autologous stem cell transplantation, and brentuximab vedotin exposure varied. Trimming cost V 6 bases and J 1 base, with 13 bases left between them. There are 15 residues in the CDR3. Germline V lookup: CDR1 SNHLY, CDR2 FYNNEI. The repertoire was sequenced with immunoSEQ multiplex PCR; TCRdb's copy has only in-frame clones and lacks some. The data hold 50,000 or so clones, with approximately 90% observed a single time. The data are from a study of PD-1 blockade in classical Hodgkin lymphoma. The study, taken as a whole, reports: Baseline diversity in complete responders resembled that of newly diagnosed patients. CD4+ TCR diversity, unlike CD8+, climbed significantly by C4D1. Repertoires differed for reasons still undefined, possibly disease activity or prior therapy.

The specimen comprised peripheral blood mononuclear cells (PBMCs), sampled before the second cycle of nivolumab. This clonotype was sampled from a human donor with classical Hodgkin lymphoma. The chain carries TRBV2 and TRBJ1-5; D is possibly TRBD1 (6 bases). CDR3 in amino acids: CASRRGGVSNQPQHF. CDR3 DNA sequence: TGTGCCAGCAGGAGAGGGGGAGTGAGCAATCAGCCCCAGCATTTT.